These 18 T cell receptor beta chains were all obtained from the same sample, sequenced in a study of T-cell reconstitution after alpha-beta-depleted transplantation in children. The TCRbeta library was prepared with unique molecular identifiers. TCRdb independently ran MiXCR on the PCR reads; one entry per CDR3 protein. The sample lists around 270,000 distinct CDR3 sequences; 10% were seen once. The sequencing used PBMCs, collected before TCRalphabeta/CD19-depleted stem cell transplant. Receptors were obtained from a boy in the first two years of life with acute myeloid leukemia, due to receive a stem cell transplant.

This clonotype has a count of ten or more. The rearrangement uses TRBV28 and TRBJ1-2; 10 nucleotides match TRBD1. V lost 6 bases, J lost 8 bases, and 9 bases stayed unmatched. The CDR3 length is 14 residues. Germline assignment: CDR1 MDHEN and CDR2 SYDVKM. The CDR3 DNA reads TGTGCCAGCAGCTTCGGGACAGGGGTTCGAGGCTACACCTTC. Protein product: CASSFGTGVRGYTF.

This clonotype has ten or more counts. The chain is built from TRBV7-9 and TRBJ1-5; the D is unclear. V was pared by 6 bases and J by 6 bases, with 12 bases between. The CDR3 length is 13 residues. Germline V lookup: CDR1 SEHNR, CDR2 FQNEAQ (reference sequence). The CDR3 DNA follows: TGTGCCAGCAGTGAACTTGGCGGTCAGCCCCAGCATTTT. Translated: CASSELGGQPQHF.

This clonotype was observed at least ten times. This rearrangement joins TRBV12-3 or TRBV12-4 to TRBJ2-5; TRBD1 aligns across 9 bases. CDR3 length: 14 amino acids. Trimming cost V 6 bases and J 2 bases; bases outside gene matches: 4. The CDR3 sequence is CASRNRGHQETQYF. CDR3 DNA: TGTGCCAGCAGGAACAGGGGGCATCAAGAGACCCAGTACTTC.

This clonotype has only a few counts. This chain connects TRBV20-1 to TRBJ1-4, with D unresolved. Germline CDR1 DFQATT, CDR2 SNEGSKA (reference sequence). Trimming took 1 base from V and 8 from J, leaving 14 bases between them. There are 14 residues in the CDR3. CDR3 sequence reads: CSARGPYSWEKLFF. The CDR3 DNA follows: TGCAGTGCTAGAGGGCCTTATAGTTGGGAAAAACTGTTTTTT.

Regarding this clonotype: A read error is possible here, since a much larger clone lies one base away. J is TRBJ1-2 and V is TRBV5-4; no clear D. V was cut by 0 bases and J by 2 bases, with 14 bases left in between. CDR1 SGHNT and CDR2 YYREEE come from the germline V gene (reference sequence). This CDR3 is 16 amino acids long. CDR3 protein: CASSLDPEQPNYGYTF. In nucleotides, the CDR3 is TGTGCCAGCAGCTTGGACCCGGAACAGCCGAACTATGGCTACACCTTC.

At least ten counts were recorded for this clonotype. The chain uses TRBV4-1 and TRBJ2-1; the match to TRBD2 covers 8 bases. Germline V CDR1 and CDR2: MGHRA, YSYEKL. This CDR3 has 17 residues. V was clipped by 0 bases and J by 4 bases; unmatched bases: 8. CDR3 loop: CASSQDPGRAFYNEQFF. Written as DNA, the CDR3 is TGCGCCAGCAGCCAAGACCCCGGGAGGGCCTTTTACAATGAGCAGTTCTTC.

This clonotype was seen at least ten times. In DNA, the CDR3 is TGTGCCACCAGCAGAGGGGCAGGATACGGCTCCTACGAGCAGTACTTC. It translates to CATSRGAGYGSYEQYF. The chain has TRBV15 and TRBJ2-7; D remains unclear. The CDR3 is made up of 16 amino acids. V was shortened by 1 base and J by 0 bases, with 13 bases between the two germline ends. CDR1 is LNHNV, CDR2 YYDKDF, per germline (reference sequence).

This clonotype was seen at least ten times. The chain employs TRBV7-3 and TRBJ2-3; D call uncertain. Trimming removed 5 bases from V and 5 bases from J, with 8 bases in between. The CDR3 runs 12 residues. From germline, CDR1 is SGHTA and CDR2 FQGTGA. CDR3 amino acids: CASSHPGDTQYF. CDR3 DNA: TGTGCCAGCAGCCATCCAGGAGATACGCAGTATTTT.

This clonotype has just a few counts. This chain links TRBV7-9 with TRBJ2-5; D may be TRBD2 (5 bases). The CDR3 length is 13 residues. V lost 5 bases to trimming and J lost 4 bases, with 11 bases between them. Germline assignment: CDR1 SEHNR and CDR2 FQNEAQ (reference sequence). The CDR3 loop reads CASSTQRAETQYF. The CDR3 DNA sequence: TGTGCCAGCAGCACCCAGAGGGCAGAGACCCAGTACTTC.

This clonotype was counted many times. The chain carries TRBV4-2 and TRBJ2-7; tentatively, D is TRBD2 (6 bases). Trimming left V 0 bases short and J 0 bases short, with 15 bases between. Germline-derived CDR1 and CDR2 are LGHNA and YNFKEQ. This CDR3 is 17 amino acids long. The CDR3 bases are TGTGCCAGCAGCCAAGATCTTGGGGGGAAAGCCTCCTACGAGCAGTACTTC. Protein: CASSQDLGGKASYEQYF.

This clonotype showed up just a few times. J is TRBJ1-1 and V is TRBV2; 7 bases line up with TRBD1. Germline loops: CDR1 SNHLY, CDR2 FYNNEI. With V trimmed by 7 bases and J by 5 bases, 13 bases remained unmatched. CDR3 length: 15 amino acids. CDR3 DNA sequence: TGTGCCAGCAAGGACGGCGGGACAGTTAGAACTGAAGCTTTCTTT. It is translated as CASKDGGTVRTEAFF.

This rearrangement joins TRBV20-1 to TRBJ1-1; D gene unclear. CDR3 size: 13 residues. V lost 6 bases and J 1 base, leaving 12 bases between the germline ends. In germline, CDR1 is DFQATT, CDR2 SNEGSKA (reference sequence). CDR3 sequence: CSALIGSNTEAFF. The CDR3 DNA is TGCAGTGCCCTTATTGGTTCGAACACTGAAGCTTTCTTT.

The rearrangement links TRBV7-9 to TRBJ2-2, with 10 bases that match TRBD1. This CDR3 region has 15 residues. Germline CDR1 and CDR2: SEHNR and FQNEAQ (reference sequence). Trimming at V came to 4 bases and at J to 6 bases, leaving 5 bases not matched to a gene. CDR3 residues: CASSYDRGPAGELFF. The CDR3 DNA follows: TGTGCCAGCAGCTATGACAGGGGGCCGGCCGGGGAGCTGTTTTTT.

Many counts were recorded for this clonotype. The DNA of the CDR3 is TGTGCCAGCACCTCTGTGAGGTCCGGAGATACGCAGTATTTT. Translated: CASTSVRSGDTQYF. This sequence joins TRBV7-9 and TRBJ2-3, with no clear D. Per the germline V gene, CDR1 is SEHNR and CDR2 is FQNEAQ (reference sequence). CDR3 length equals 14 residues. V dropped 7 bases and J dropped 5 bases, with 16 bases sitting between them. Full variable domain (remainder filled in from reference TRBV7-9 and TRBJ2-3): DTGVSQNPRHKITKRGQNVTFRCDPISEHNRLYWYRQTLGQGPEFLTYFQNEAQLEKSRLLSDRFSAERPKGSFSTLEIQRTEQGDSAMYLCASTSVRSGDTQYFGPGTRLTVL.

The rearrangement joins TRBV6-2 or TRBV6-3 to TRBJ2-1; D is unresolved. CDR1 and CDR2 from the germline V gene are MNHEY and SVGEGT. Trimming took 2 bases from V and 0 from J, leaving 8 bases between them. The CDR3 length is 15 residues. The CDR3 bases are TGTGCCAGCAGTTACACGCGCGCCTCCTACAATGAGCAGTTCTTC. It specifies CASSYTRASYNEQFF.

This clonotype was counted at least ten times. The genes are TRBV5-1 and TRBJ2-7; D uncertain. The V and J ends lost 5 bases and 5 bases respectively, with 11 bases between them. CDR1 and CDR2 from the germline V gene are SGHRS and YFSETQ. CDR3 size: 12 residues. The CDR3 sequence: CASSSAGNEQYF. CDR3 nucleotides: TGCGCCAGCAGTAGTGCAGGAAACGAGCAGTACTTC. The full variable domain, its missing parts supplied by reference TRBV5-1 and TRBJ2-7, is KAGVTQTPRYLIKTRGQQVTLSCSPISGHRSVSWYQQTPGQGLQFLFEYFSETQRNKGNFPGRFSGRQFSNSRSEMNVSTLELGDSALYLCASSSAGNEQYFGPGTRLTVT.

This clonotype was counted at least ten times. CDR3 bases: TGTGCCAGCAGCCTCGGGAGGGCCCCTTACAATGAGCAGTTCTTC. Amino acid sequence: CASSLGRAPYNEQFF. The chain links TRBV3-1 to TRBJ2-1; TRBD2 matches 8 bases. Germline values: CDR1 LGHDT, CDR2 YNNKEL (reference sequence). The ends lost 4 bases at V and 4 bases at J; junction bases unmatched: 6. The CDR3 is made up of 15 amino acids.

This clonotype was counted between two and nine times. CDR3 DNA sequence: TGCGCCTGGGACAGGGGTACAGATACGCAGTATTTT. It specifies CAWDRGTDTQYF. This sequence joins TRBV23-1 and TRBJ2-3, with 10 bases identical to TRBD1. TRBV23-1 has ORF status, its function being uncertain. The V gene end was trimmed by 11 bases and the J gene end by 3 bases; junction bases not matched to a gene: 2. This CDR3 spans 12 amino acids.